The T cell receptor (beta chain) described here comes from a study of cytomegalovirus exposure and HLA in healthy donors. The CDR3 is 15 residues long. CDR1 and CDR2 (germline): KGHSH, LQKENI. The V segment lost 3 bases and the J segment 2 bases; nucleotides outside the gene matches: 4. 60 Vbeta and 13 Jbeta primers were used in PCR. Using immunoSEQ multiplex PCR, the repertoire was profiled, and TCRdb retains in-frame clones only, with some absent. The sample includes more than 85,000 clones, over 60% of them seen just once. In the case of this clone: Its antigen is as yet unknown.

Study results and limitations: A previous analysis found most TCR beta V segments productive roughly 87% or roughly 30% of the time. In a later analysis, HLA-associated TCR beta chains were more clonally expanded than equally common others.

Sequenced sample: PBMCs. The genes are TRBV18 and TRBJ1-3; 7 positions agree with TRBD1. The clonotype comes from a woman aged 60-75 years in good health and CMV-seropositive. The CDR3 DNA reads TGTGCCAGCTCACCCGGAGGGGGCGCTGGAAACACCATATATTTT. This codes for CASSPGGGAGNTIYF.